These T cell receptor beta chains were read from a single sample in a study of blood T cell repertoires in COVID-19. Profiling relied on immunoSEQ multiplex PCR, and the TCRdb table lists in-frame clones only, not all of them. The data show under 150,000 clones, around three quarters seen once. Sequenced input: peripheral blood. These receptors all come from a man aged 45-65 years with active or convalescent COVID-19. CDR3s include the opening cysteine and the closing phenylalanine or tryptophan. D genes are given only for firm matches. The size of a clone is reported for some rows only, either as once, few or many, or as a class for expanded clones.

D: .
length: 14
size: .
J: TRBJ2-1
V: TRBV11-2
CDR3: CASSLGGAYNEQFF
DNA: TGTGCCAGCAGCTTAGGGGGAGCCTACAATGAGCAGTTCTTC

D: TRBD2
length: 14
size: .
J: TRBJ2-3
V: TRBV10-1
CDR3: CASSGGGRGDTQYF
DNA: TGCGCCAGCAGTGGAGGCGGGAGGGGAGATACGCAGTATTTT

D: .
length: 14
size: .
J: TRBJ2-1
V: TRBV19
CDR3: CASSLIGSYNEQFF
DNA: TGTGCCAGTAGTTTGATCGGCTCCTACAATGAGCAGTTCTTC

D: TRBD2
length: 15
size: .
J: TRBJ2-2
V: TRBV30
CDR3: CAWSVGTSRTGELFF
DNA: TGTGCCTGGAGTGTAGGGACTAGCAGGACCGGGGAGCTGTTTTTT

D: .
length: 16
size: .
J: TRBJ1-2
V: TRBV7-2
CDR3: CASSLTGPGAYYGYTF
DNA: TGTGCCAGCAGCTTAACTGGTCCAGGGGCTTACTATGGCTACACCTTC

D: .
length: 15
size: .
J: TRBJ1-2
V: TRBV13
CDR3: CASSLVHAVNYGYTF
DNA: TGTGCCAGCAGCTTAGTTCACGCGGTTAACTATGGCTACACCTTC

D: TRBD2
length: 18
size: .
J: TRBJ2-1
V: TRBV7-8
CDR3: CASSLGTSGRADYNEQFF
DNA: TGTGCCAGCAGCTTAGGGACTAGCGGGAGGGCCGATTACAATGAGCAGTTCTTC

D: TRBD1
length: 14
size: .
J: TRBJ1-1
V: TRBV5-1
CDR3: CASSATGGYTEAFF
DNA: TGCGCCAGCAGCGCGACAGGGGGCTACACTGAAGCTTTCTTT

D: .
length: 15
size: .
J: TRBJ2-1
V: TRBV28
CDR3: CASSPTRDSNNEQFF
DNA: TGTGCCAGCAGCCCGACAAGGGACTCGAACAATGAGCAGTTCTTC

D: TRBD1
length: 17
size: once
J: TRBJ1-5
V: TRBV18
CDR3: CASSPTFGTGQDQPQHF
DNA: TGTGCCAGCTCACCGACATTTGGGACAGGGCAGGATCAGCCCCAGCATTTT

D: .
length: 13
size: .
J: TRBJ1-1
V: TRBV7-9
CDR3: CASSLQGNTEAFF
DNA: TGTGCCAGCAGCCTACAGGGGAACACTGAAGCTTTCTTT

D: .
length: 12
size: .
J: TRBJ2-5
V: TRBV29-1
CDR3: CSVRGSQETQYF
DNA: TGCAGCGTGCGGGGCTCACAAGAGACCCAGTACTTC

D: TRBD1
length: 17
size: .
J: TRBJ2-2
V: TRBV18
CDR3: CASSLQPAGGNTGELFF
DNA: TGTGCCAGCTCACTACAGCCCGCAGGGGGGAACACCGGGGAGCTGTTTTTT

D: TRBD2
length: 16
size: once
J: TRBJ2-1
V: TRBV7-3
CDR3: CASSLRGTTRYNEQFF
DNA: TGTGCCAGCAGCTTACGTGGGACTACTCGCTACAATGAGCAGTTCTTC

D: TRBD2
length: 15
size: .
J: TRBJ2-7
V: TRBV3-1/TRBV3-2
CDR3: CASSRRGGSPGEQYF
DNA: TGTGCCAGCAGCCGACGGGGAGGGTCTCCGGGGGAGCAGTACTTC

D: TRBD2
length: 12
size: .
J: TRBJ2-1
V: TRBV6-5
CDR3: CASRGRVNEQFF
DNA: TGTGCCAGCCGGGGGAGGGTCAATGAGCAGTTCTTC

D: .
length: 14
size: many
J: TRBJ2-7
V: TRBV28
CDR3: CASSWAIPGSEQYF
DNA: TGTGCCAGCAGTTGGGCTATACCTGGTAGCGAGCAGTACTTC